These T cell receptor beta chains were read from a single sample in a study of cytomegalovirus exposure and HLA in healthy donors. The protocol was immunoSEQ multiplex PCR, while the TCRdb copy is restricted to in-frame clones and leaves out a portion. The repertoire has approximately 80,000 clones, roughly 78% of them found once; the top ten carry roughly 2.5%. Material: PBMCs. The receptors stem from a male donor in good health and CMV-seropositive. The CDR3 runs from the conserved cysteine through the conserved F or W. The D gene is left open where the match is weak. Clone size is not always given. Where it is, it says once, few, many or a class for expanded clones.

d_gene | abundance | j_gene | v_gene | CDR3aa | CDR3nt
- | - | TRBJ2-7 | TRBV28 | CASSFVRGEQYF | TGTGCCAGCAGTTTTGTGAGAGGCGAGCAGTACTTC
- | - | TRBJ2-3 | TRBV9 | CASSVVGAGVTDTQYF | TGTGCCAGCAGCGTAGTGGGGGCGGGAGTCACAGATACGCAGTATTTT
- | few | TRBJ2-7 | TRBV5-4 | CASSLIRGRGDYEQYF | TGTGCCAGCAGCTTGATAAGGGGTAGAGGGGACTACGAGCAGTACTTC
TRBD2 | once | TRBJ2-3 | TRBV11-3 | CASSSGLAGVDTQYF | TGTGCCAGCAGCTCAGGACTAGCGGGAGTAGATACGCAGTATTTT
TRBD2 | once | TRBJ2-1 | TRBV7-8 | CASSLILAGGQFF | TGTGCCAGCAGCTTGATCCTAGCGGGAGGGCAGTTCTTC
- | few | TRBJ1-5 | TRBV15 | CATSRVAGGQPQHF | TGTGCCACCAGCAGAGTGGCAGGAGGTCAGCCCCAGCATTTT
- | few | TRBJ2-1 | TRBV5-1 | CASSLPSGTYNEQFF | TGCGCCAGCAGCTTGCCCAGCGGCACCTACAATGAGCAGTTCTTC
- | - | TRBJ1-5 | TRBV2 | CASSTGLNQPQHF | TGTGCCAGCAGCACAGGGCTCAATCAGCCCCAGCATTTT
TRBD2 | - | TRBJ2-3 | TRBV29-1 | CSVEGTRITDTQYF | TGCAGCGTTGAAGGGACTAGGATCACAGATACGCAGTATTTT
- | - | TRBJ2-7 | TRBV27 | CASSSWDTPYEQYF | TGTGCCAGCAGTTCATGGGACACCCCCTACGAGCAGTACTTC
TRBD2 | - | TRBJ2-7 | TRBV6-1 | CASSGNWGLAGPYEQYF | TGTGCCAGCAGTGGAAACTGGGGACTAGCGGGACCCTACGAGCAGTACTTC
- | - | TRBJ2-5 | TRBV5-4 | CASSPGPQETQYF | TGTGCCAGCAGCCCAGGGCCACAAGAGACCCAGTACTTC
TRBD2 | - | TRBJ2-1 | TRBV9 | CASSVEPSGRQNNEQFF | TGTGCCAGCAGCGTAGAGCCTAGCGGGAGGCAGAACAATGAGCAGTTCTTC
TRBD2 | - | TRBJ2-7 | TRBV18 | CASSPLAGVSYEQYF | TGTGCCAGCTCACCACTAGCGGGAGTATCCTACGAGCAGTACTTC
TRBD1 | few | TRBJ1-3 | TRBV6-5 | CASRTDRDGNTIYF | TGTGCCAGCAGGACCGACAGGGACGGGAACACCATATATTTT
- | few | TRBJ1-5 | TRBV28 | CASSPRGQGRNQPQHF | TGTGCCAGCAGCCCTAGAGGGCAAGGGCGTAATCAGCCCCAGCATTTT
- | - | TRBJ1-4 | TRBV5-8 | CASTKRTVLSEKLFF | TGTGCCAGCACCAAACGGACAGTCTTGTCTGAAAAACTGTTTTTT
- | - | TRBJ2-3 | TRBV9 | CASSAPRSALSTDTQYF | TGTGCCAGCAGCGCCCCCCGGAGTGCGCTTAGCACAGATACGCAGTATTTT
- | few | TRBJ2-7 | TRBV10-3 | CASSYAGYEQYF | TGTGCCAGCAGTTACGCGGGTTACGAGCAGTACTTC
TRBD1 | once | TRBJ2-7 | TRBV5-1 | CASSHRGQSHEQYF | TGCGCCAGCAGCCACAGGGGCCAATCCCACGAGCAGTACTTC
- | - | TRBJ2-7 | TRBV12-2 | CASRLARVAGEGSYEQYF | TGTGCAAGTCGCTTAGCCCGTGTAGCGGGAGAGGGTTCCTACGAGCAGTACTTC
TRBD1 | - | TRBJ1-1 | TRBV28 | CASRRQGVNTEAFF | TGTGCCAGCAGAAGGCAGGGGGTGAACACTGAAGCTTTCTTT
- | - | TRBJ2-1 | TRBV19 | CASSPFLISSSYNEQFF | TGTGCCAGTAGTCCTTTTTTGATCTCTAGCTCCTACAATGAGCAGTTCTTC
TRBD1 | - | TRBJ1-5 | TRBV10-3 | CATTGGGNQPQHF | TGTGCCACGACAGGGGGAGGAAATCAGCCCCAGCATTTT
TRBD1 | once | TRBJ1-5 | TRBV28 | CASRDLQGASNQPQHF | TGTGCCAGCAGGGACCTTCAGGGGGCTAGCAATCAGCCCCAGCATTTT
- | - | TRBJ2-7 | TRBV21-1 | CASSERGGLAEFHEQYF | TGTGCCAGCAGCGAAAGGGGGGGACTAGCGGAATTCCACGAGCAGTACTTC
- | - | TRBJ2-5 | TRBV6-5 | CASSYSGLLQETQYF | TGTGCCAGCAGTTACTCAGGACTTCTACAAGAGACCCAGTACTTC
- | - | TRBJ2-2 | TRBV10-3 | CAISVGGPGELFF | TGTGCCATCAGTGTCGGCGGTCCCGGGGAGCTGTTTTTT
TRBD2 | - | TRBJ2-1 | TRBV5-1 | CASRGGEGYNEQFF | TGCGCCAGCAGGGGTGGGGAGGGTTACAATGAGCAGTTCTTC
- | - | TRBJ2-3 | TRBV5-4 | CASSLGDTDTQYF | TGTGCCAGCAGCTTAGGGGACACAGATACGCAGTATTTT
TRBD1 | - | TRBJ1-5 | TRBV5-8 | CASSPRDRGVYQPQHF | TGTGCCAGCAGCCCCAGGGACAGGGGGGTGTACCAGCCCCAGCATTTT
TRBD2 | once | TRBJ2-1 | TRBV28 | CASWRESSYNEQFF | TGTGCCAGCTGGCGGGAGAGTTCCTACAATGAGCAGTTCTTC
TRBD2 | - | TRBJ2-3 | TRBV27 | CASSYRIGASGSGTQYF | TGTGCCAGCAGTTATCGTATAGGGGCTAGCGGGAGTGGTACGCAGTATTTT
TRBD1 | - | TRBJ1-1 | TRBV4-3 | CASSQEAQGGRSEAFF | TGCGCCAGCAGCCAAGAAGCCCAGGGGGGAAGGTCTGAAGCTTTCTTT
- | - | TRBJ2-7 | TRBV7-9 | CASSLGVLGDAEQYF | TGTGCCAGCAGCTTAGGAGTCCTGGGCGATGCCGAGCAGTACTTC
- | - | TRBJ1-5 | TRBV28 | CASSSKTFSNQPQHF | TGTGCCAGCAGTTCTAAGACATTTAGCAATCAGCCCCAGCATTTT
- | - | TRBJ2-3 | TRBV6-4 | CASSLEDTQYF | TGTGCCAGCAGTCTAGAGGATACGCAGTATTTT
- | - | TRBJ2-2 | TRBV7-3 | CASSPQLPGGELFF | TGTGCCAGCAGCCCCCAACTGCCGGGAGGGGAGCTGTTTTTT
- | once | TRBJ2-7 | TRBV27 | CASSLSGPRYEQYF | TGTGCCAGCAGTTTATCGGGGCCACGCTACGAGCAGTACTTC
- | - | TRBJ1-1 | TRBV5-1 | CASRFAVNTEAFF | TGCGCCAGCAGGTTTGCGGTGAACACTGAAGCTTTCTTT
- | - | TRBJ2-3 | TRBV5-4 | CASRGGNSAYTDTQYF | TGTGCCAGCAGAGGAGGTAATAGCGCCTACACAGATACGCAGTATTTT
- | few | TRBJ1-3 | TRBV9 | CASSSGAGAQGNTIYF | TGTGCCAGCAGCTCAGGGGCGGGGGCGCAAGGAAACACCATATATTTT
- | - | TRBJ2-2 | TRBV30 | CAWGTGHGELFF | TGTGCCTGGGGAACAGGGCACGGGGAGCTGTTTTTT
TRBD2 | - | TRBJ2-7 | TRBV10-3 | CAISEWEGPYEQYF | TGTGCCATCAGTGAGTGGGAGGGCCCCTACGAGCAGTACTTC
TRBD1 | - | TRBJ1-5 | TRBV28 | CASSLTRGRDSNQPQHF | TGTGCCAGCAGTTTGACCAGGGGGCGAGATAGCAATCAGCCCCAGCATTTT
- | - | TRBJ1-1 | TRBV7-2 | CASSPGGREAFF | TGTGCCAGCAGCCCGGGGGGGAGAGAAGCTTTCTTT
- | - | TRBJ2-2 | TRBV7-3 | CATQTTGEDTGELFF | TGTGCCACCCAAACCACAGGGGAGGACACCGGGGAGCTGTTTTTT
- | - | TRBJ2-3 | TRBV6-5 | CASGRGTDTQYF | TGTGCCAGCGGGAGAGGCACAGATACGCAGTATTTT
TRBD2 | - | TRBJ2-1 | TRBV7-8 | CASSLWRFAGEGETEQFF | TGTGCCAGCAGCTTATGGAGGTTTGCGGGAGAAGGCGAGACTGAGCAGTTCTTC
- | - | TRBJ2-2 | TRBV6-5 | CASSYSGARSGELFF | TGTGCCAGCAGTTACTCAGGTGCTAGGTCCGGGGAGCTGTTTTTT
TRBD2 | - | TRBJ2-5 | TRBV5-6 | CASSRRTSGSRAQETQYF | TGTGCCAGCAGCCGTAGGACTAGCGGGAGCAGGGCCCAAGAGACCCAGTACTTC
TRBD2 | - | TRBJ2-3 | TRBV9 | CASSVEHGTITDTQYF | TGTGCCAGCAGCGTAGAACACGGGACTATAACAGATACGCAGTATTTT
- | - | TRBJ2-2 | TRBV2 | CASTASWSGELFF | TGTGCCAGCACGGCTAGTTGGTCCGGGGAGCTGTTTTTT
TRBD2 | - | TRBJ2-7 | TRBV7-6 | CASSLAGAGGLSYEQYF | TGTGCCAGCAGCTTAGCGGGGGCGGGAGGGCTTTCCTACGAGCAGTACTTC
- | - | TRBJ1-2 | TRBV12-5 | CASGLYPGANYGYTF | TGTGCTAGTGGTTTGTACCCCGGAGCTAACTATGGCTACACCTTC
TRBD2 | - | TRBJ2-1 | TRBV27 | CASSPPGGREQFF | TGTGCCAGCAGCCCCCCGGGCGGGAGGGAGCAGTTCTTC